Sequencing of this T cell receptor beta chain was carried out in a study of CD8+CD57+ T cells in acquired aplastic anemia (dated by TCRdb to 2016 to 2018). Context from the whole study: On average, sorted CD4+ and CD8+ cells yielded around 3.4 ug of extracted DNA, with a range of about 0.19 to 30 ug. CD8+CD57+ expansion was defined as frequency above the mean frequency observed in healthy subjects.

From its cysteine to its phenylalanine, the CDR3 spans 13 amino acids. Only the CDR3 region is kept as DNA, spanning 39 bases read in frame from base 1. V loses 7 bases of germline sequence and J loses 14 bases, and the interval between the two ends is 23 bases. CDR1 and CDR2 are read off the germline V gene as SGDLS and YYNGEE. Expansion of CD8+CD57+ cells had been shown by flow cytometry in the patients chosen for sequencing. All patients had severe acquired aplastic anemia diagnosed by International Study of Aplastic Anemia and Agranulocytosis and Camitta criteria. At the time blood was sampled, none of the patients had received any therapy. The study deep-sequenced TCR repertoires of sorted CD4+ and CD8+ blood T cells from severe aplastic anemia patients and healthy subjects. Patients were enrolled under clinicaltrials.gov protocols 00001620, 01623167, 00001397, 00071045, 00081523 and 00961064 in the USA. Ficoll-Paque density gradient centrifugation was used to isolate peripheral blood mononuclear cells. Before DNA extraction, CD4+ and CD8+ T cells were sorted by FACS or by magnetic beads.

The study at large found these results: No significant difference in CD8+ Simpson's diversity was found between patients and healthy controls (P=0.060). Some 30 CD8+ CDR3 sequences were shared between patients and controls but appeared highly expressed in patients and within their immunodominant clones.

Profiling of TCR beta VDJ combinations and CDR3 sequences used genomic DNA as the template. An Illumina HiSeq 2000 was used for TCR repertoire sequencing. The source study handled its data this way. Repertoires were assessed using TRBV/TRBJ rearrangement plots, CDR3 size and DJ length profiles, and Simpson's diversity index. The immunodominant clone was defined as the most abundant DNA sequence in deep sequencing data. CDR3 amino acid sequences were checked for sharing between subjects and were compared against published repertoires and the VDJdb database. TCRdb applied fastp at Q25 and MiXCR to the public reads, then kept only in-frame beta chains. Every entry covers one CDR3 protein and lists the most common genes and DNA from its rows. V and J calls and clone size were set by TCRdb, not the authors. The sample contains 200,000 to 300,000 distinct CDR3 sequences, approximately 86% of them found a single time. The biggest ten clones account for 42% of the sample.

Note on this clonotype: Its specific antigen is unknown. No base qualities exist here, and no much larger clone lies one base off it.

Recombination linked TRBV9 to TRBJ2-3, with TRBD2 as a weak D call on 7 bases. The material sequenced was sorted CD4+, CD8+, or CD8+CD57+ T cells (not recorded which) from PBMCs. The clonotype was recovered from a human donor with aplastic anemia. The DNA sequence is TGTGCCAGCGGGGGGGGGGACACAGATGCGCCGTATTTT. This codes for CASGGGDTDAPYF.